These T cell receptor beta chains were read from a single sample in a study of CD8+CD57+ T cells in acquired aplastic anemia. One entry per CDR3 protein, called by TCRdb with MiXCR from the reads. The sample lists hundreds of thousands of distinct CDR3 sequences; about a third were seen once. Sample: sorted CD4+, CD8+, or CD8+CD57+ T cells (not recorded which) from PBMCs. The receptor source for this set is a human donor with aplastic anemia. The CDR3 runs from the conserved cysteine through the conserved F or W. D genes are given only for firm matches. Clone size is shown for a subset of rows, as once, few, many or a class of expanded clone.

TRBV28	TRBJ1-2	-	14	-	CASSSTGFAYGYTF	TGTGCCAGCAGTTCCACAGGGTTCGCCTATGGCTACACCTTC
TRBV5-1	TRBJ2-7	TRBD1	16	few	CASSSLVPGQGYEQYF	TGCGCCAGCAGCTCATTAGTCCCGGGACAGGGATACGAGCAGTACTTC
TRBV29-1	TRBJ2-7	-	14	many	CSVEGGATSYEQYF	TGCAGCGTGGAGGGCGGGGCGACCAGCTACGAGCAGTACTTC
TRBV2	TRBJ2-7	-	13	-	CASSPNDNYEQYF	TGTGCCAGCAGCCCTAACGACAACTATGAGCAGTACTTC
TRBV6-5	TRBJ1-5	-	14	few	CASSEGGRRQPQHF	TGTGCCAGCAGTGAAGGAGGGCGGCGACAGCCCCAGCATTTT
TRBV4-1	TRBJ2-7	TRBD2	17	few	CASSQEVTSGRAGEQYF	TGCGCCAGCAGCCAAGAAGTGACTAGCGGGAGGGCGGGCGAGCAGTACTTC
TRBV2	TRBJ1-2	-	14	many	CASSFDDRTYGYTF	TGTGCCAGCAGCTTTGATGACAGGACCTATGGCTACACCTTC
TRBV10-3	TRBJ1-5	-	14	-	CASSLLQVNQPQHF	TGTGCCAGCAGTTTGTTACAGGTCAATCAGCCCCAGCATTTT
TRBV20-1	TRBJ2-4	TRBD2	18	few	CSASLTRGGSLAKNIQYF	TGCAGTGCTAGCCTCACTCGCGGGGGGTCCCTAGCCAAAAACATTCAGTACTTC
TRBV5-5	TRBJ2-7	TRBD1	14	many	CASSRRTGINEQYF	TGTGCCAGCAGCCGAAGGACAGGGATAAACGAGCAGTACTTC
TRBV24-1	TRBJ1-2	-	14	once	CATSDPRAVSGNTF	TGTGCCACCAGTGATCCCAGGGCTGTCTCTGGAAACACCTTC
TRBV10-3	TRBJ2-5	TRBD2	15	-	CAISDWGLAGETQYF	TGTGCCATCAGTGACTGGGGACTAGCGGGGGAGACCCAGTACTTC
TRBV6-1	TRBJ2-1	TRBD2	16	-	CASSPQGLAGSNEQFF	TGTGCCAGCAGTCCTCAGGGACTAGCGGGAAGCAATGAGCAGTTCTTC
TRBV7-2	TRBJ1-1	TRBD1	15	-	CASSLATGRNTEAFF	TGTGCCAGCAGCTTAGCGACAGGGCGGAACACTGAAGCTTTCTTT
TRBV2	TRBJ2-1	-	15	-	CASSAHSRNYNEQFF	TGTGCCAGCAGTGCCCACTCCCGGAACTACAATGAGCAGTTCTTC
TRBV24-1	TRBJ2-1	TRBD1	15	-	CATSDIGTGGNEQFF	TGTGCCACCAGTGATATCGGGACAGGGGGGAATGAGCAGTTCTTC
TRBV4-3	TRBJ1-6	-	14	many	CASSQGDFDSPLHF	TGCGCCAGCAGCCAAGGAGACTTCGATTCACCCCTCCACTTT
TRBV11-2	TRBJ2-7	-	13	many	CASRSTGAHEQYF	TGTGCCAGCAGATCGACAGGCGCCCACGAGCAGTACTTC
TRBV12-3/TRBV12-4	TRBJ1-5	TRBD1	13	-	CASSLGDSQPQHF	TGTGCCAGCAGTTTAGGGGACAGTCAGCCCCAGCATTTT
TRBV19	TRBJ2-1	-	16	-	CASSIATGVGHNEQFF	TGTGCCAGTAGTATAGCGACTGGAGTAGGCCACAATGAGCAGTTCTTC
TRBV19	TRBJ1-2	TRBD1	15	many	CASSLQTGVLYGYTF	TGTGCCAGTAGTTTACAGACAGGGGTCCTCTATGGCTACACCTTC
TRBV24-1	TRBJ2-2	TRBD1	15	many	CATGTGTITTGELFF	TGTGCCACCGGGACAGGGACCATTACCACCGGGGAGCTGTTTTTT
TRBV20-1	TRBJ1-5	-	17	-	CSASSGRGTYSNQPQHF	TGCAGTGCTAGTTCCGGACGGGGAACCTATAGCAATCAGCCCCAGCATTTT
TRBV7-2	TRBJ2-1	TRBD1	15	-	CASSFAGTGRNEQFF	TGTGCCAGCAGCTTTGCCGGGACAGGGCGCAATGAGCAGTTCTTC
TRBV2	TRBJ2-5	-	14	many	CASKTERERETQYF	TGTGCCAGCAAGACGGAAAGGGAACGAGAGACCCAGTACTTC
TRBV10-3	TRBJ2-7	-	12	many	CAISTGSYEQYF	TGTGCCATCAGCACAGGGTCCTACGAGCAGTACTTC
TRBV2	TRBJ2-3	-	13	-	CASSEVLTDTQYF	TGCGCCAGCAGTGAGGTGCTCACAGATACGCAGTATTTT
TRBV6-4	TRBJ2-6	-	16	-	CASSDSRGSGANVLTF	TGTGCCAGCAGTGACTCGAGAGGCTCTGGGGCCAACGTCCTGACTTTC
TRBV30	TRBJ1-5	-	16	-	CAWSVPGTYSNQPQHF	TGTGCCTGGAGTGTACCCGGGACATATAGCAATCAGCCCCAGCATTTT
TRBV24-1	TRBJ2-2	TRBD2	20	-	CATSDPAPVTSGRVARELFF	TGTGCCACCAGTGATCCCGCCCCCGTCACTAGCGGGAGGGTAGCCAGGGAGCTGTTTTTT
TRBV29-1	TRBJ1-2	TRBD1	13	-	CSVLGDSPYGYTF	TGCAGCGTCCTAGGGGACAGTCCCTATGGCTACACCTTC
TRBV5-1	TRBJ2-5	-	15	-	CASSLDQGRSETQYF	TGCGCCAGCAGCTTGGACCAGGGTAGGTCGGAGACCCAGTACTTC
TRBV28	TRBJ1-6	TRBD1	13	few	CASKVTGVSPLHF	TGTGCCAGCAAGGTCACAGGGGTGTCACCCCTCCACTTT
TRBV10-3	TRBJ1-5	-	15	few	CAISQAGGRGQPQHF	TGTGCCATCAGTCAGGCCGGGGGTAGGGGTCAGCCCCAGCATTTT
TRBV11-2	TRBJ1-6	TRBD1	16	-	CASSLFEGTGDAPLHF	TGTGCCAGCAGCTTATTTGAGGGGACAGGGGATGCACCCCTCCACTTT
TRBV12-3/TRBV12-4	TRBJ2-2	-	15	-	CASSLMDWNTGELFF	TGTGCCAGCAGTTTAATGGACTGGAACACCGGGGAGCTGTTTTTT
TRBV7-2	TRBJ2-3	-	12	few	CASSSRTDTQYF	TGTGCCAGCAGCTCTAGAACAGATACGCAGTATTTT
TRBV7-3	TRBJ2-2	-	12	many	CASSQGGGELFF	TGTGCCAGCAGCCAGGGGGGCGGGGAGCTGTTTTTT
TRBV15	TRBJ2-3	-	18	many	CATSRDLGDRYLTDTQYF	TGTGCCACCAGCAGAGATCTGGGCGACAGGTACCTCACAGATACGCAGTATTTT
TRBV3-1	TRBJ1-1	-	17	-	CASSQGPWGLENTEAFF	TGTGCCAGCAGCCAAGGCCCGTGGGGGTTGGAGAACACTGAAGCTTTCTTT
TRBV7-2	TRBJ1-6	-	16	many	CASSSTLSSYNSPLHF	TGTGCCAGCAGCTCAACACTAAGCTCCTATAATTCACCCCTCCACTTT
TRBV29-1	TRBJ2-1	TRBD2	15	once	CGGRLAESSYNEQFF	TGCGGCGGCCGACTAGCTGAGAGCTCCTACAATGAGCAGTTCTTC
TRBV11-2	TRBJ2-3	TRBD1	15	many	CASSSQTGLRDTQYF	TGTGCCAGCAGCTCCCAGACAGGGTTGCGAGATACGCAGTATTTT
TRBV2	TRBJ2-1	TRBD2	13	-	CATPGLAGNEQFF	TGTGCCACCCCGGGACTAGCGGGCAATGAGCAGTTCTTC
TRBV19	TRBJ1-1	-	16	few	CASSRQASGAITEAFF	TGTGCCAGTAGTAGGCAAGCATCGGGGGCGATCACTGAAGCTTTCTTT
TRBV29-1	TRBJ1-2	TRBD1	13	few	CSVKGQGDYGYTF	TGCAGCGTCAAGGGACAGGGTGACTATGGCTACACCTTC
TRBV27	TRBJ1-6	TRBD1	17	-	CASSSRAGTGTDSPLHF	TGTGCCAGCAGTTCAAGGGCCGGGACAGGGACCGATTCACCCCTCCACTTT
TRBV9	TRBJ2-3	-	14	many	CASSVDQATDTQYF	TGTGCCAGCAGCGTAGATCAGGCAACAGATACGCAGTATTTT
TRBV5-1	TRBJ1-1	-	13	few	CASSLAQGNQAFF	TGCGCCAGCAGCTTGGCCCAAGGTAATCAAGCTTTCTTT
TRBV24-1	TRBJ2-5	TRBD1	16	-	CATSDSITGALETQYF	TGTGCCACCAGTGATTCGATCACAGGGGCTTTGGAGACCCAGTACTTC
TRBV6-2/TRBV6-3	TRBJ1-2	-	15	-	CASSYELGTNYGYTF	TGTGCCAGCAGTTATGAGCTGGGAACTAACTATGGCTACACCTTC
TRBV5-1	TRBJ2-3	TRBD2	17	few	CASSPGLAASRTDTQYF	TGCGCCAGCAGCCCGGGACTAGCGGCGTCTCGCACAGATACGCAGTATTTT
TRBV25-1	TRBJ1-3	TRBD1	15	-	CASSYRGLAGNTIYF	TGTGCCAGCAGTTACAGGGGCCTAGCTGGAAACACCATATATTTT
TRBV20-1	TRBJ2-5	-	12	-	CSANRQSETQYF	TGCAGTGCTAACCGACAGTCCGAGACCCAGTACTTC
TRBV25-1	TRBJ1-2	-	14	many	CASSETHSGGGYTF	TGTGCCAGCAGTGAAACCCATAGTGGGGGTGGCTACACCTTC